Each of the 21 T cell receptor beta chains below was sequenced from the same sample in a study of blood T cell repertoires in COVID-19. Assay used: immunoSEQ multiplex PCR; TCRdb lists only in-frame clones, some missing. The table lists over 90,000 clones, 80% to 90% of them singletons. Source material: peripheral blood. All receptors derive from a man older than 75 with COVID-19, enrolled during active disease.

In this sample, this clone turned up a few times. The V gene is TRBV27, the J gene TRBJ1-2, with 10 bases lining up with TRBD1. From germline, CDR1 is MNHEY and CDR2 SMNVEV (reference sequence). After removal of 3 bases from V and 8 bases from J, the junction contained 6 bases not matched to a gene. This CDR3 has 14 residues. CDR3 sequence: CASSFRDRGSGYTF. The CDR3 bases are TGTGCCAGCAGTTTTCGGGACAGGGGAAGCGGCTACACCTTC.

The J gene is TRBJ2-5, the V gene TRBV5-8; 10 bases align to TRBD1. Unmatched junction bases numbered 7, after V lost 4 bases and J lost 1 base. CDR1 and CDR2 (germline): SGHTS, YDEGEE. The CDR3 loop spans 16 amino acids. As DNA, the CDR3 is TGTGCCAGCAGCGGCCGGGACAGGGGACGCCAAGAGACCCAGTACTTC. Its translation: CASSGRDRGRQETQYF.

V gene TRBV30 combines with J gene TRBJ1-2; TRBD1 aligns across 9 bases. With 0 bases clipped from V and 7 bases from J, the junction kept 3 bases outside the gene matches. Germline CDR1 reads GTSNPN; CDR2 reads SVGIG (reference sequence). The CDR3 contains 13 residues. CDR3 amino acids: CAWSVQGAGGYTF. The CDR3 DNA sequence: TGTGCCTGGAGTGTACAGGGGGCGGGTGGCTACACCTTC.

The genes are TRBV18 and TRBJ2-1, with a tentative D call TRBD1 (6 bases). V lost 11 bases and J lost 2, with 13 bases in between. The CDR3 extends over 13 amino acids. Per germline, CDR1 KGHSH and CDR2 LQKENI. The CDR3 bases are TGTGCCGCGACACAGGGAACCTACAATGAGCAGTTCTTC. Amino acid sequence: CAATQGTYNEQFF. Looking up the rest from reference TRBV18 and TRBJ2-1 gives the full variable domain: NAGVMQNPRHLVRRRGQEARLRCSPMKGHSHVYWYRQLPEEGLKFMVYLQKENIIDESGMPKERFSAEFPKEGPSILRIQQVVRGDSAAYFCAATQGTYNEQFFGPGTRLTVL.

There are a few counts of this clone. The rearrangement uses TRBV9 and TRBJ2-1; weak D call: TRBD2 (5 bases). CDR3 length: 15 amino acids. Trimming removed 0 bases from V and 5 bases from J, with 12 bases in between. CDR1 and CDR2 (germline): SGDLS, YYNGEE. The DNA for the CDR3 is TGTGCCAGCAGCGTAGTACCACGGGGAGACAATGAGCAGTTCTTC. As protein: CASSVVPRGDNEQFF.

The V call is TRBV14, the J call TRBJ2-7; TRBD1 is a possible D gene (6 bases). V was trimmed by 6 bases and J by 2 bases, leaving 14 bases between them. The V gene's germline CDR1 is SGHDN and CDR2 FVKESK. This CDR3 has 14 residues. CDR3 sequence reads: CASSYRVPAYEQYF. CDR3 bases: TGTGCCAGCAGTTACAGGGTACCGGCCTACGAGCAGTACTTC.

V gene TRBV5-1 combines with J gene TRBJ2-3; the D gene is possibly TRBD2 (5 bases). Trimming left V 4 bases short and J 2 bases short, with 14 bases between. Germline loops: CDR1 SGHRS, CDR2 YFSETQ. The CDR3 covers 15 residues. Written as DNA, the CDR3 is TGCGCCAGCAGCGTTTACCGGGGATCCACAGATACGCAGTATTTT. This translates into CASSVYRGSTDTQYF.

In its sample, this clone was seen once. The CDR3: CAWVPLRAGGGYTQYF. The DNA of the CDR3 is TGTGCCTGGGTCCCCCTCCGAGCGGGGGGCGGATATACGCAGTATTTT. The V and J genes are TRBV30 and TRBJ2-3; 9 nucleotides line up with TRBD2. Germline V gene data show CDR1 as GTSNPN and CDR2 as SVGIG (reference sequence). The CDR3 length is 16 residues. J lost 7 bases, V lost 5 bases, and 16 bases had no gene match. The full variable domain, rest sourced from reference TRBV30 and TRBJ2-3, is SQTIHQWPATLVQPVGSPLSLECTVEGTSNPNLYWYRQAAGRGLQLLFYSVGIGQISSEVPQNLSASRPQDRQFILSSKKLLLSDSGFYLCAWVPLRAGGGYTQYFGPGTRLTVL.

J is TRBJ1-5 and V is TRBV5-6; D call uncertain. The V end was cut by 2 bases, the J end by 2 bases, with 8 bases between. CDR3 size: 14 residues. The V gene's germline CDR1 is SGHDT and CDR2 YYEEEE. CDR3 nucleotides: TGTGCCAGCAGCTTTCTCCAGGGCAATCAGCCCCAGCATTTT. This sequence encodes CASSFLQGNQPQHF.

The V and J genes are TRBV24-1 and TRBJ2-5; D perhaps matches TRBD1 (6 bases). Trimming shortened V by 3 bases and J by 0 bases, and 13 bases separated the two germline ends. The V gene's germline CDR1 is KGHDR and CDR2 SFDVKD. The CDR3 runs 16 residues. CDR3 nucleotides: TGTGCCACCAGTGATGGCAGGGGAGTAAACCAAGAGACCCAGTACTTC. Protein product: CATSDGRGVNQETQYF.

The rearrangement joins TRBV7-9 to TRBJ2-3, with 8 bases matching TRBD1. The CDR3 extends over 15 amino acids. The V gene's germline CDR1 is SEHNR and CDR2 FQNEAQ (reference sequence). V shed 5 bases, J shed 2 bases, and the junction held 6 bases outside the gene matches. In DNA form, the CDR3 reads TGTGCCAGCAGCAAAACAGGGGGAACCACAGATACGCAGTATTTT. Its protein is CASSKTGGTTDTQYF.

This clone showed up just a few times. The chain is built from TRBV6-1 and TRBJ1-5; 9 positions match TRBD1. Germline loops: CDR1 MNHNS, CDR2 SASEGT. The J segment lost 4 bases and the V segment lost 5 bases, leaving 6 bases of the junction unmatched. The CDR3 runs to 15 residues. The CDR3 loop reads CASSRGQGDNQPQHF. DNA of the CDR3: TGTGCCAGCAGTCGGGGACAGGGAGATAATCAGCCCCAGCATTTT.

The chain is built from TRBV5-1 and TRBJ2-3, with 12 positions matching TRBD2. V shed 4 bases, J shed 7 bases, and the junction held 7 bases outside the gene matches. The CDR3 is 15 residues long. Germline loops: CDR1 SGHRS, CDR2 YFSETQ. The CDR3: CASSVTSGSANTQYF. CDR3 nucleotides: TGCGCCAGCAGCGTGACTAGCGGGAGTGCGAATACGCAGTATTTT.

This chain uses TRBV27 with TRBJ2-3, with D possibly being TRBD1 (5 bases). CDR3 length: 15 amino acids. The germline V and J ends were trimmed by 4 bases and 4 bases, with 15 bases remaining between them. Germline V gene sequence: CDR1 MNHEY, CDR2 SMNVEV (reference sequence). CDR3 protein: CASSSGSIRADTQYF. The CDR3 bases are TGTGCCAGCAGTTCGGGTTCAATCAGGGCAGATACGCAGTATTTT.

The DNA for the CDR3 is TGTGCCAGCAGCTCTGGGACAGGGAGTACTGAAGCTTTCTTT. It specifies CASSSGTGSTEAFF. The chain uses TRBV11-3 and TRBJ1-1; 9 bases map to TRBD1. The V and J ends lost 4 bases and 5 bases, in that order; junction bases with no gene match: 5. Per the germline V gene, CDR1 is SGHNT and CDR2 is YENEEA. The CDR3 covers 14 residues.

The genes are TRBV18 and TRBJ1-3, with D uncertain. The V end lost 4 bases, the J end lost 0 bases, and 13 bases lay between the germline ends. The CDR3 covers 16 residues. Germline-derived CDR1 and CDR2 are KGHSH and LQKENI. The CDR3 loop is CASSRGGPLSGNTIYF. The CDR3 DNA follows: TGTGCCAGCTCACGGGGAGGGCCCCTCTCTGGAAACACCATATATTTT.

The V and J genes are TRBV5-4 and TRBJ1-4, with 7 bases that match TRBD1. Germline values: CDR1 SGHNT, CDR2 YYREEE (reference sequence). V trimming: 4 bases; J trimming: 1 base; junction bases outside the gene matches: 1. This CDR3 has 14 residues. The CDR3 here is CASSHRGTNEKLFF. DNA for the CDR3: TGTGCCAGCAGCCACAGGGGAACTAATGAAAAACTGTTTTTT.

The V and J genes are TRBV4-1 and TRBJ1-3; 9 bases fit TRBD1. V shed 4 bases and J 0 bases; nucleotides not matched to a gene: 10. There are 18 residues in the CDR3. Germline CDR1 is MGHRA and CDR2 is YSYEKL. The CDR3 DNA is TGCGCCAGCAGCCTAGACAGGGGGAACACAGACTCTGGAAACACCATATATTTT. Translating it yields CASSLDRGNTDSGNTIYF.

The chain couples TRBV5-5 to TRBJ1-2; possibly TRBD1 for D (6 bases). The CDR3 is made up of 17 amino acids. With 2 bases removed from V and 4 bases from J, the gap between germline ends came to 21 bases. From germline, CDR1 is SGHKS and CDR2 YYEKEE (reference sequence). The CDR3 sequence is CASSFGGQYQRLYGYTF. The CDR3 region has the DNA TGTGCCAGCAGCTTCGGCGGACAGTACCAACGGCTCTATGGCTACACCTTC.

The genes are TRBV6-2 or TRBV6-3 and TRBJ2-7, with TRBD1 identical over 8 bases. The CDR3 extends over 15 amino acids. Trimming took 5 bases from V and 3 from J; bases not matched to a gene: 9. The germline V gene has CDR1 MNHEY and CDR2 SVGEGT. The CDR3 nucleotides read TGTGCCAGCAGTCCGACAGGGGCGTCCTACTACGAGCAGTACTTC. It translates to CASSPTGASYYEQYF.

The rearrangement joins TRBV6-5 to TRBJ1-5, with D possibly being TRBD1 (5 bases). Germline V gene data show CDR1 as MNHEY and CDR2 as SVGAGI. CDR3 size: 12 residues. Trimming removed 10 bases at V and 7 bases at J, with 14 bases between. In DNA, the CDR3 is TGTGCCACCACACCGGACAAGCAGCCCCAGCATTTT. Translated: CATTPDKQPQHF.